The sequence of this TCR beta chain was determined in a study of blood T cell repertoires in COVID-19. Looking at the study overall: Collection of acute and convalescent COVID-19 samples took place in the United States, Italy and Spain.

In the original processing: Using reference gene primer amplification, nucleated cell counts were estimated. The repertoire was sequenced with immunoSEQ multiplex PCR; TCRdb's copy has only in-frame clones and lacks some. Clone size and the V and J calls come from that table; the DNA yielded D and trimming. This sample yields about 18,000 clones, of which around 82% are seen a single time; about 15% belongs to the top ten. Germline V CDR1 and CDR2: SGDLS, YYNGEE. The CDR3 has 18 residues. V lost 4 bases and J lost 0, with 19 bases in between. This chain joins TRBV9 and TRBJ1-4; unclear D gene. The sequenced material came from peripheral blood. This TCR derives from a middle-aged man with active or convalescent COVID-19. For the CDR3, the DNA is TGTGCCAGCAGCTCCCGAGCGGGAGTTTTCGCAACTAATGAAAAACTGTTTTTT. Its protein is CASSSRAGVFATNEKLFF.